This T cell receptor (beta chain) was sequenced for a study of cytomegalovirus exposure and HLA in healthy donors. Unrecorded immune exposure was likely among donors, who were nominally healthy when sampled. Comment on this clone: The antigen remains unidentified.

The CDR3 runs to 14 residues. Germline CDR1 reads MNHEY; CDR2 reads SVGAGI. V shed 4 bases, J shed 4 bases, and the junction held 3 bases outside the gene matches. Study conclusions and caveats: There were fewer than 200 TCR beta chains listed as cytomegalovirus-associated. It was reported that the classifier diagnosed cytomegalovirus status with high specificity and sensitivity in both the original and validation cohorts.

The PCR ran on 60 Vbeta and 13 Jbeta primers. Assay used: immunoSEQ multiplex PCR; TCRdb lists only in-frame clones, some missing. The sample has about 95,000 clones; around four fifths are singletons. The source material was PBMCs. The source is a woman aged 40 to 50 in good health and CMV-seropositive. This chain uses TRBV6-5 with TRBJ1-2, with 10 nucleotides matching TRBD1. DNA of the CDR3: TGTGCCAGCAGTTCGACAGGGGGCTTCTATGGCTACACCTTC. Translated: CASSSTGGFYGYTF.